One and the same sample provided the 10 T cell receptor beta chains below, sequenced in a study of T-cell reconstitution after alpha-beta-depleted transplantation in children. The TCRbeta library incorporated unique molecular identifiers. TCRdb reprocessed the PCR reads with MiXCR, giving one entry per CDR3 protein. The profile shows fewer than 700,000 distinct CDR3 sequences, roughly 13% of them singletons. The sample here was PBMCs, mostly from graft donor cells, taken 360 days after TCRalphabeta/CD19-depleted stem cell transplant. These receptors were taken from a male patient between 5 and 17 years old who had a stem cell transplant for acute myeloid leukemia, so the T cells may come from the graft donor.

The V gene is TRBV7-2, the J gene TRBJ2-1, with 12 bases fitting TRBD2. After removal of 5 bases from V and 7 bases from J, the junction contained 12 bases not matched to a gene. CDR3 size: 17 residues. Looked up from germline, CDR1 is SGHTA and CDR2 is FQGNSA. CDR3 protein: CASSLGLGLAGANEQFF. CDR3 bases: TGTGCCAGCAGCCTTGGGTTGGGACTAGCGGGTGCAAATGAGCAGTTCTTC.

This clonotype was observed at least ten times. The chain couples TRBV4-3 to TRBJ2-1; weak D call: TRBD2 (7 bases). Per germline, CDR1 LGHNA and CDR2 YSLEER. Between the trimmed V and J ends, which lost 0 bases and 9 bases, there was a span of 21 bases. This CDR3 is built from 17 residues. CDR3 region: CASSQEGDVWGGLEQFF. The CDR3 nucleotides are TGCGCCAGCAGCCAAGAAGGGGATGTCTGGGGGGGGCTTGAGCAGTTCTTC.

This clonotype was seen a handful of times. This chain connects TRBV7-3 to TRBJ2-5; 9 bases line up with TRBD2. Germline V gene sequence: CDR1 SGHTA, CDR2 FQGTGA. The V gene end was trimmed by 4 bases and the J gene end by 9 bases; junction bases not matched to a gene: 24. CDR3 length: 19 amino acids. The CDR3 DNA sequence: TGTGCCAGCAGCTCCAGGGATTCTGGCGGGAGGGCCACCAGAGGGGCCCAGTACTTC. It codes for CASSSRDSGGRATRGAQYF.

This clonotype was recorded at least ten times. The chain has TRBV7-9 and TRBJ2-2; TRBD2 might be the D (6 bases). The CDR3 contains 15 residues. Germline loops: CDR1 SEHNR, CDR2 FQNEAQ (reference sequence). Trimming left V 8 bases short and J 5 bases short, with 18 bases between. This CDR3 is CASLGSSLSTGELFF. In nucleotides, the CDR3 is TGTGCCAGCCTCGGGAGTAGTTTATCAACCGGGGAGCTGTTTTTT. The entire variable domain, with the rest obtained from reference TRBV7-9 and TRBJ2-2, is as follows: DTGVSQNPRHKITKRGQNVTFRCDPISEHNRLYWYRQTLGQGPEFLTYFQNEAQLEKSRLLSDRFSAERPKGSFSTLEIQRTEQGDSAMYLCASLGSSLSTGELFFGEGSRLTVL.

This clonotype was detected only a few times. The chain employs TRBV20-1 and TRBJ2-2, with 7 positions matching TRBD2. This CDR3 is 13 amino acids long. CDR1 and CDR2 (germline): DFQATT, SNEGSKA (reference sequence). CDR3: CRPGGRNTGELFF. As DNA, the CDR3 is TGCAGGCCGGGCGGGAGGAACACCGGGGAGCTGTTTTTT.

This chain joins TRBV7-9 and TRBJ1-6; 7 bases align to TRBD1. Germline CDR1 is SEHNR and CDR2 is FQNEAQ (reference sequence). After removal of 4 bases from V and 9 bases from J, the junction contained 6 bases not matched to a gene. The CDR3 runs 14 residues. The CDR3 protein is CASSSGQRVSPLHF. The CDR3 nucleotides read TGTGCCAGCAGCTCGGGACAGCGGGTTTCACCCCTCCACTTT.

This clonotype was recorded a few times. The chain is built from TRBV27 and TRBJ2-7; no reliable D call. Germline V gene data show CDR1 as MNHEY and CDR2 as SMNVEV (reference sequence). There are 15 residues in the CDR3. V lost 0 bases and J lost 3, with 12 bases in between. Here the CDR3 DNA reads TGTGCCAGCAGTTTATCGGTACTTCCCTACTACGAGCAGTACTTC. Protein sequence: CASSLSVLPYYEQYF.

Turning to this clonotype: No conserved phenylalanine or tryptophan is present at the end of the CDR3, so a read error is the likely explanation. The chain combines TRBV28 with TRBJ2-7; D gene unclear. CDR3 length equals 12 residues. Germline lookup yields CDR1 MDHEN and CDR2 SYDVKM. V lost 6 bases to trimming and J lost 3 bases, with 9 bases between them. The CDR3 region is CASSLFLYEQYL. CDR3 bases: TGTGCCAGCAGCCTTTTCCTCTACGAGCAGTACCTC.

This clonotype has just a few counts. The chain couples TRBV5-5 to TRBJ1-5, with 9 bases identical to TRBD1. CDR1 is SGHKS and CDR2 is YYEKEE in the germline V gene (reference sequence). This CDR3 has 16 residues. After removal of 2 bases from V and 2 bases from J, the junction contained 5 bases not matched to a gene. CDR3 residues: CASSLQGAKGNQPQHF. CDR3 nucleotide sequence: TGTGCCAGCAGCTTACAGGGGGCCAAGGGCAATCAGCCCCAGCATTTT.

This clonotype occurred many times. This sequence joins TRBV5-1 and TRBJ2-1, with 13 nucleotides matching TRBD2. With V trimmed by 4 bases and J by 0 bases, 13 bases remained unmatched. The CDR3 covers 20 residues. Germline V gene sequence: CDR1 SGHRS, CDR2 YFSETQ. The CDR3 region is CASSRFVTSGRAFSYNEQFF. DNA of the CDR3: TGCGCCAGCAGCCGGTTTGTAACTAGCGGGAGGGCCTTCTCCTACAATGAGCAGTTCTTC.